This T cell receptor (beta chain) is drawn from a study of beta chain features in type 1 diabetes. Background on the study: On cell yields, gender and age, patients and healthy donors were similar. Findings and caveats of the study: In all four CD4+ subsets, TCRB CDR3 length was significantly, moderately reduced in type 1 diabetes.

Averaging roughly 110 mL, one heparinised blood draw was given by each donor. This clone was counted between two and nine times. Its antigen is not identified. The CDR3 spans 15 residues. Germline V CDR1 and CDR2: SGDLS, YYNGEE. Trimming removed 3 bases at V and 3 bases at J, with 13 bases between. The study reverse transcribed the entire isolated RNA, so it sequenced expressed TCRB transcripts. Using immunoSEQ multiplex PCR, the repertoire was profiled, and TCRdb retains in-frame clones only, with some absent. The table has 110,000 or so clones, around 40% seen once. The sample was stem cell memory CD4+ T cells from blood. The receptor was derived from a woman aged 18 to 35 in good health. This chain connects TRBV9 to TRBJ2-1; tentative D call: TRBD2 (6 bases). CDR3 coding DNA: TGTGCCAGCAGCGGCGGGACGGTGAACTACAATGAGCAGTTCTTC. This encodes CASSGGTVNYNEQFF.